The rows below give T cell receptor beta chains drawn from one sample of a study of spatial heterogeneity in lung cancer. In TCRdb, the 5' RACE reads were re-called with MiXCR into one record per CDR3 protein. The sample records some 120,000 distinct CDR3 sequences, 9% to 15% being singletons. Sequenced material: PBMCs, taken at follow-up. Receptors originate from a male donor with early-stage non-small cell lung cancer. Each CDR3 is given with its conserved first and last residue. D genes are given only for firm matches. Only some rows state a clone size, as once, few, many or a class for expanded clones.

v_gene	d_gene	abundance	j_gene	CDR3nt	CDR3aa
TRBV6-5	-	many	TRBJ2-7	TGTGCCAGCAGGCGGACAAGCGGTGCCTACGAGCAGTACTTC	CASRRTSGAYEQYF
TRBV5-1	-	-	TRBJ2-5	TGCGCCAGCAGCTTGGAGCCGGGTTTTAAAGAGACCCAGTACTTC	CASSLEPGFKETQYF
TRBV9	-	many	TRBJ1-5	TGTGCCAGCAGCGTTGGAGGGACCCAGCCCCAGCATTTT	CASSVGGTQPQHF
TRBV19	TRBD1	-	TRBJ2-2	TGTGCCAGTACCTTGTATAGGGACAGGGTTCACGGGGAGCTGTTTTTT	CASTLYRDRVHGELFF
TRBV10-3	TRBD2	-	TRBJ2-3	TGTGCCACCCTTCGGACTAGCGGGGGGGATACGCAGTATTTT	CATLRTSGGDTQYF
TRBV7-9	-	-	TRBJ2-4	TGTGCCAGCTCAGGGCTAGCCAAAAACATTCAGTACTTC	CASSGLAKNIQYF
TRBV6-1	TRBD1	-	TRBJ1-6	TGTGCCAGCAGGGTCGTCCGGACAGGGATGATATATTCACCCCTCCACTTT	CASRVVRTGMIYSPLHF
TRBV15	-	many	TRBJ1-3	TGTGCCACCAGCAGAGAACCAATTCGGACTTCTGGAAACACCATATATTTT	CATSREPIRTSGNTIYF
TRBV11-3	-	-	TRBJ2-3	TGTGCCAGCAGCCGCCTGTTTGTTAGCACAGATACGCAGTATTTT	CASSRLFVSTDTQYF
TRBV28	-	-	TRBJ1-5	TGTGCCAGCGGGGGCAATCAGCCCCAGCATTTT	CASGGNQPQHF
TRBV10-2	TRBD2	few	TRBJ2-2	TGCGCCAGCAGTTCTTGGGGGCGGGGGGACTCCGGGGAGCTGTTTTTT	CASSSWGRGDSGELFF
TRBV11-1	-	many	TRBJ2-1	TGTGCCAGCAGCTTAAAGGCTCGGGGGAACGATGAGCAGTTCTTC	CASSLKARGNDEQFF
TRBV2	TRBD1	-	TRBJ1-4	TGTGCCAGCAACGCGGGACAGCCTAATGAAAAACTGTTTTTT	CASNAGQPNEKLFF
TRBV5-1	-	-	TRBJ1-1	TGCGCCAGCAGCTCGGACGGGAACACTGAAGCTTTCTTT	CASSSDGNTEAFF
TRBV28	TRBD1	few	TRBJ2-1	TGTGCCAGCAGTCTCCGACAGGGGGGGGATACAAATGAGCAGTTCTTC	CASSLRQGGDTNEQFF
TRBV5-5	-	-	TRBJ2-3	TGTGCCAGCAGCTTCCAATGGACACCGTTCAACACAGATACGCAGTATTTT	CASSFQWTPFNTDTQYF
TRBV2	-	few	TRBJ1-5	TGTGCCAGCAGTGAAGCGTGGGTTAATAGCAATCAGCCCCAGCATTTT	CASSEAWVNSNQPQHF
TRBV4-2	TRBD1	many	TRBJ2-7	TGTGCCAGCAGCCAAGGGGAGGACAGGGGCCACGAGCAGTACTTC	CASSQGEDRGHEQYF
TRBV7-6	-	few	TRBJ2-5	TGTGCCAGCAGCTCCTACTTGCGAGAGACCCAGTACTTC	CASSSYLRETQYF
TRBV21-1	-	few	TRBJ2-3	TGTGCCAGCAGCAAAGGTCGCTGGACTTCCAGCACAGATACGCAGTATTTT	CASSKGRWTSSTDTQYF
TRBV7-9	-	many	TRBJ2-1	TGTGCCAGCAGCCCTCCCAATGAGCAGTTCTTC	CASSPPNEQFF
TRBV12-5	-	few	TRBJ1-1	TGTGCTAGTGGTTTGTTGGCTGAAGCTTTCTTT	CASGLLAEAFF
TRBV7-2	-	-	TRBJ2-1	TGTGCCAGCAGCTTAGGCCTCCCGCTGTTAACAAAGACCTACAATGAGCAGTTCTTC	CASSLGLPLLTKTYNEQFF
TRBV19	-	many	TRBJ2-1	TGTGCCAGTAGTCTCGGGGTCTTTAGCTCCTACAATGAGCAGTTCTTC	CASSLGVFSSYNEQFF
TRBV5-1	-	many	TRBJ1-5	TGCGCCAGCAGCAGGGGAAACGATCAGCCCCAGCATTTT	CASSRGNDQPQHF
TRBV24-1	-	-	TRBJ2-3	TGTGCCACCAGTGATTTCGGGGAAGATGGTACAGATACGCAGTATTTT	CATSDFGEDGTDTQYF
TRBV27	-	many	TRBJ2-1	TGTGCCAGCAGTTTATCGATGGGCGATATAGATGAGCAGTTCTTC	CASSLSMGDIDEQFF
TRBV9	-	many	TRBJ1-1	TGTGCCAGCAGCGGAGGGACCCTGAACACTGAAGCTTTCTTT	CASSGGTLNTEAFF
TRBV12-3/TRBV12-4	TRBD2	-	TRBJ2-7	TGTGCCAGCACCCCTGGGACTAGCGTCGGCGAGCAGTACTTC	CASTPGTSVGEQYF
TRBV11-1	-	-	TRBJ2-3	TGTGCCAGCAGCTGGATCGGACGATTGGGTACAGATACGCAGTATTTT	CASSWIGRLGTDTQYF
TRBV12-3/TRBV12-4	TRBD2	many	TRBJ2-7	TGTGCCAGCAGGGACGGACTAGCGGCCGGTGAGCAGTACTTC	CASRDGLAAGEQYF
TRBV5-1	-	many	TRBJ1-5	TGCGCCAGCAGCTTGGCGGAAGATCAGCCCCAGCATTTT	CASSLAEDQPQHF
TRBV6-1	TRBD1	many	TRBJ1-4	TGTGCCAGCAGTGACCCTTGGCGACAGGGACGGGGAAAACTGTTTTTT	CASSDPWRQGRGKLFF
TRBV6-2/TRBV6-3	-	-	TRBJ2-3	TGTGCCAGCAGTTCTTGGCGCGGCACAGATACGCAGTATTTT	CASSSWRGTDTQYF
TRBV12-3/TRBV12-4	-	-	TRBJ1-6	TGTGCCCGCACGTCAGGGCCCCCTCGGAATTCACCCCTCCACTTT	CARTSGPPRNSPLHF
TRBV29-1	-	few	TRBJ1-1	TGCAGCGTTGTACGGGAGAACACTGAAGCTTTCTTT	CSVVRENTEAFF
TRBV6-5	-	few	TRBJ1-2	TGTGCCAGCAAAGGCCCGTTAGTGTATGGCTACACCTTC	CASKGPLVYGYTF